This TCR beta chain was captured by sequencing in a study of blood T cell repertoires in COVID-19. Study as a whole: Recovered status applied to Cohort 3 donors who had two consecutive negative PCRs. It also applied to those with clearance or with symptom resolution. Samples of COVID-19 (acute and convalescent) were obtained from the United States, Italy and Spain.

Germline-derived CDR1 and CDR2 are MNHEY and SVGEGT. This CDR3 has 15 residues. Participants were aged about 18 to 100 years, lived in around 22 US areas, and enrolled virtually. As processed by the authors: It was from reference gene primer amplification that nucleated cell counts were estimated. This table comes from immunoSEQ multiplex PCR, and its TCRdb copy is limited to in-frame clones, with some not included. V and J calls and clone size are as listed in that table; D and trimming were resolved from the DNA. This table has a few hundred thousand clones, 85% to 90% appearing once. As regards this clone: The junction shows a germline mismatch at one end, possibly a read error.

The rearrangement uses TRBV6-2 or TRBV6-3 and TRBJ2-7; 9 nucleotides match TRBD2. The sample taken for sequencing was PBMCs or T cells enriched from blood (not recorded which). The sequence was obtained from a woman in her sixties in a cohort exposed to, infected with or recovered from COVID-19 (not recorded which). CDR3 region: CASSYLAGGSSEQYF. CDR3 coding DNA: TGTGCCAGCAGTTACCTGGCGGGAGGGTCCTCCGAGCAGTACTTC.